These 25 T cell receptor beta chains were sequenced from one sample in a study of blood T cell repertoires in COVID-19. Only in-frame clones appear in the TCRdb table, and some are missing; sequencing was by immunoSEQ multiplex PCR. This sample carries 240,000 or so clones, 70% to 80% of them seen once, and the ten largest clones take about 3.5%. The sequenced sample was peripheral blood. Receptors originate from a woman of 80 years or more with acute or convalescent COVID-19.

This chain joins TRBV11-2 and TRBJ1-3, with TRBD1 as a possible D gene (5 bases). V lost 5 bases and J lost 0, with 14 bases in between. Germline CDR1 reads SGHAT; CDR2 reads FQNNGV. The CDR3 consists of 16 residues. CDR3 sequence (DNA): TGTGCCAGCAGCCCCTTTCAGGGCAGCTCTGGAAACACCATATATTTT. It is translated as CASSPFQGSSGNTIYF.

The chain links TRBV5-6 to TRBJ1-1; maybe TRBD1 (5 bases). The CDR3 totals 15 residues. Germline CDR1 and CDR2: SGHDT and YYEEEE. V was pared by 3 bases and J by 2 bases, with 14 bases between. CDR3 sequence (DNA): TGTGCCAGCAGCTACCGACAGAACCCTAACACTGAAGCTTTCTTT. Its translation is CASSYRQNPNTEAFF.

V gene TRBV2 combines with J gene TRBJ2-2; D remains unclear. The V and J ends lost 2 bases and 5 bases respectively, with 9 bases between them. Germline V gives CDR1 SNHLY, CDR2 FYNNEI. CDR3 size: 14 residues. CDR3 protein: CASSESRGTGELFF. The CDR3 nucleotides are TGTGCCAGCAGTGAATCTCGAGGTACCGGGGAGCTGTTTTTT.

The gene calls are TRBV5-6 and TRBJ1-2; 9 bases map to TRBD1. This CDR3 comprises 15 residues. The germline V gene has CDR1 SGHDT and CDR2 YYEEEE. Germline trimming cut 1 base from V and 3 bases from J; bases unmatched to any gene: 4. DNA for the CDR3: TGTGCCAGCAGCTTGACAGGGGGCTTGTACTATGGCTACACCTTC. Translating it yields CASSLTGGLYYGYTF.

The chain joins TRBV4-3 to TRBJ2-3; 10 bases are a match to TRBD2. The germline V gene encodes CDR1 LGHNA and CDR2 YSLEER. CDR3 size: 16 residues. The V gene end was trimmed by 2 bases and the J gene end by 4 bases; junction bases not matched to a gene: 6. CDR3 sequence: CASSQSTSGVADTQYF. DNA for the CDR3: TGCGCCAGCAGCCAATCAACTAGCGGGGTCGCAGATACGCAGTATTTT.

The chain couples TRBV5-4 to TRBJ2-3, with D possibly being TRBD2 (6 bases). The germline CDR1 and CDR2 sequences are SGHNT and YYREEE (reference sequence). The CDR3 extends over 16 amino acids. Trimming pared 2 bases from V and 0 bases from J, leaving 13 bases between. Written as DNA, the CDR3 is TGTGCCAGCAGCTTAGGTGGCGGGGCCAGCACAGATACGCAGTATTTT. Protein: CASSLGGGASTDTQYF.

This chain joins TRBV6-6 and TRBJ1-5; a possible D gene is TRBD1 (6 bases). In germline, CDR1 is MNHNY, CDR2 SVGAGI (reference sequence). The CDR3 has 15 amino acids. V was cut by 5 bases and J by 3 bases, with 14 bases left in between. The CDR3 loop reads CASSPQGITNQPQHF. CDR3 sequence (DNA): TGTGCCAGCAGTCCCCAGGGGATTACCAATCAGCCCCAGCATTTT.

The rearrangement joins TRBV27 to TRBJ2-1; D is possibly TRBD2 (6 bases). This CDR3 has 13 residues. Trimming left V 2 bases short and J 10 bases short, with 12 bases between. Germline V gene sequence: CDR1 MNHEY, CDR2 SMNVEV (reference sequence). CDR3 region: CASSLETRGEQFF. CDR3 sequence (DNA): TGTGCCAGCAGTTTAGAAACCCGGGGGGAGCAGTTCTTC.

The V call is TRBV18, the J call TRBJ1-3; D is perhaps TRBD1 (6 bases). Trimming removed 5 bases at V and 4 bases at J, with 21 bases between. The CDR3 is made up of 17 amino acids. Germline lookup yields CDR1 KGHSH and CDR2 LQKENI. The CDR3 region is CASSDDRRPLWGNTIYF. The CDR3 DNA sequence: TGTGCCAGCTCAGATGACAGGCGACCCTTGTGGGGAAACACCATATATTTT.

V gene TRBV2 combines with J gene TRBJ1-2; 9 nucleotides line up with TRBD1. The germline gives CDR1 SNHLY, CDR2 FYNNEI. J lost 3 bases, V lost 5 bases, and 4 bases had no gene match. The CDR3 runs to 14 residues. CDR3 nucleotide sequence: TGTGCCAGCAGTCTTAGACAGGGGGACTATGGCTACACCTTC. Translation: CASSLRQGDYGYTF.

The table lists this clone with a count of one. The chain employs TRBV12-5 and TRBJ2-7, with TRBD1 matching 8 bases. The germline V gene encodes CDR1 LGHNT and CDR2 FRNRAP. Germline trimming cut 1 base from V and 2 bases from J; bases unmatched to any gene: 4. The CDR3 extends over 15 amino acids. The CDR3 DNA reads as TGTGCTAGTGGTTTGGCCCAGACAGGGGCCTACGAGCAGTACTTC. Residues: CASGLAQTGAYEQYF. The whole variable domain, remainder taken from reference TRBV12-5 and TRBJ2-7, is DARVTQTPRHKVTEMGQEVTMRCQPILGHNTVFWYRQTMMQGLELLAYFRNRAPLDDSGMPKDRFSAEMPDATLATLKIQPSEPRDSAVYFCASGLAQTGAYEQYFGPGTRLTVT.

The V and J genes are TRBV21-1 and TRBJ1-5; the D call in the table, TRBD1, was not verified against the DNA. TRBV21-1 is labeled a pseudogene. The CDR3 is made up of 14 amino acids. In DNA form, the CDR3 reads TGTGCCAGCAGCAAGTCAGTTCTCAATCAGCCCCAGCATTTT. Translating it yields CASSKSVLNQPQHF.

The CDR3 spells CASTRGSYNSPLHF. In DNA, the CDR3 is TGTGCCAGCACCCGAGGGTCCTATAATTCACCCCTCCACTTT. The rearrangement joins TRBV6-5 to TRBJ1-6; D not resolved. Germline assignment: CDR1 MNHEY and CDR2 SVGAGI. Trimming cost V 7 bases and J 1 base, with 8 bases left between them. The CDR3 totals 14 residues.

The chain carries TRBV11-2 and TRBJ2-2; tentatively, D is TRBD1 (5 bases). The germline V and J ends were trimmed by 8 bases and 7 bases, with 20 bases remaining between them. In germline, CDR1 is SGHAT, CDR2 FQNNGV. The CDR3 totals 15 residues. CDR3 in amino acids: CASLTRTRGIGELFF. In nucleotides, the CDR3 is TGTGCCAGCCTGACCCGGACACGAGGAATCGGGGAGCTGTTTTTT.

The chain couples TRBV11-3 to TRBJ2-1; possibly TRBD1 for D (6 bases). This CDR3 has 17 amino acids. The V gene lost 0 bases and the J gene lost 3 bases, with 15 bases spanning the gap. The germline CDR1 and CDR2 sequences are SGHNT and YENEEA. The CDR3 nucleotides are TGTGCCAGCAGCTTAGAGGTTCAGGGGTCCCTCTACAATGAGCAGTTCTTC. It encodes CASSLEVQGSLYNEQFF.

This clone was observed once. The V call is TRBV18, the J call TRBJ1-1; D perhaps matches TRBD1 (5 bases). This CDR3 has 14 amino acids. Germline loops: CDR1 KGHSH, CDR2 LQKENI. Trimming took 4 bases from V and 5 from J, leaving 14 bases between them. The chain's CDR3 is CASSQGSGWTEAFF. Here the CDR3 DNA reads TGTGCCAGCTCACAGGGGTCAGGGTGGACTGAAGCTTTCTTT.

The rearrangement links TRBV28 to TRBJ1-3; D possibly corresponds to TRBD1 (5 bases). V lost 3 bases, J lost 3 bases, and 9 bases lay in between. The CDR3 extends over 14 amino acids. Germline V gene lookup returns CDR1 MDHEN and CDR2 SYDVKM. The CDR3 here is CASSFFQGGNTIYF. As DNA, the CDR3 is TGTGCCAGCAGTTTTTTCCAGGGTGGAAACACCATATATTTT.

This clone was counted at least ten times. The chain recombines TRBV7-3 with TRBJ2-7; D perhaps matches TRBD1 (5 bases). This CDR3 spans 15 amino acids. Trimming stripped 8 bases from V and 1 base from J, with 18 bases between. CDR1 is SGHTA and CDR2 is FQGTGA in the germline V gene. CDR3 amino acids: CASSTARYWSYEQYF. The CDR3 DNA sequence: TGTGCCAGCTCGACAGCTCGCTATTGGTCCTACGAGCAGTACTTC.

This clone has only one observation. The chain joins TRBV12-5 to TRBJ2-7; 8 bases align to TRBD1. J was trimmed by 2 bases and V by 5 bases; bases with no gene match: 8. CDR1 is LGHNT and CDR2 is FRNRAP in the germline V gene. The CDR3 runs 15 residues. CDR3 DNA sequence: TGTGCTAGTGGTACCCCGACAGGGGCAACCTACGAGCAGTACTTC. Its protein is CASGTPTGATYEQYF.

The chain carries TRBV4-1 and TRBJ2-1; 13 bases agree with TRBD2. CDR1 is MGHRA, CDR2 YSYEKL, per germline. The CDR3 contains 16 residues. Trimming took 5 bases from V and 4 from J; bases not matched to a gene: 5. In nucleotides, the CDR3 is TGCGCCAGCAGCGGGACTAGCGGGACTTCATACAATGAGCAGTTCTTC. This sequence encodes CASSGTSGTSYNEQFF.

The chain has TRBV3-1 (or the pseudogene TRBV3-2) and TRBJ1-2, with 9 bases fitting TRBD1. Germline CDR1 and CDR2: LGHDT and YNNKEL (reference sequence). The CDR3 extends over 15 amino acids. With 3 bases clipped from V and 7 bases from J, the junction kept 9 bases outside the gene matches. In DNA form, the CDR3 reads TGTGCCAGCAGCCAGAACAGGGGGCAGGACCGTGGCTACACCTTC. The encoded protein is CASSQNRGQDRGYTF.

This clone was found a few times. CDR3 sequence: CASSVYEGGRSTEAFF. The CDR3 bases are TGTGCCAGCAGCGTTTATGAAGGGGGTAGGAGCACTGAAGCTTTCTTT. V is TRBV9 and J is TRBJ1-1, with D possibly TRBD1 on 6 matching bases. The CDR3 runs to 16 residues. Germline-derived CDR1 and CDR2 are SGDLS and YYNGEE. Trimming left V 2 bases short and J 4 bases short, with 18 bases between.

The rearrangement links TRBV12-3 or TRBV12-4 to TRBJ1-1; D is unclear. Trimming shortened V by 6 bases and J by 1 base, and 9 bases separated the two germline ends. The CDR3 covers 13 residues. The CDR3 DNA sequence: TGTGCCAGCAGCCGCGCGTCGAACACTGAAGCTTTCTTT. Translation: CASSRASNTEAFF.

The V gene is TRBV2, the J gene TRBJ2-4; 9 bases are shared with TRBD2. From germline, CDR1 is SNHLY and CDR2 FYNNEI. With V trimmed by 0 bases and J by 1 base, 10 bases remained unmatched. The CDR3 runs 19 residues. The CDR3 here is CASSEAFASGIWAKNIQYF. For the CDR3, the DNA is TGTGCCAGCAGTGAAGCGTTTGCTAGCGGGATTTGGGCCAAAAACATTCAGTACTTC.

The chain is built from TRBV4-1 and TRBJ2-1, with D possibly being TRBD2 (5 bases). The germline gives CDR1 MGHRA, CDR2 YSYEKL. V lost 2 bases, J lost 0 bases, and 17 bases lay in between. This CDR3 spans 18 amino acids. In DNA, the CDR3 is TGCGCCAGCAGCCAATATGTCGCTAGCATCAGCTCCTACAATGAGCAGTTCTTC. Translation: CASSQYVASISSYNEQFF.